This T cell receptor beta chain was identified in a study of T cell responses to AZD1222 COVID-19 vaccine. Using immunoSEQ multiplex PCR, the repertoire was profiled, and TCRdb retains in-frame clones only, with some absent. The sample lists 45,000 to 70,000 clones, around 87% occurring once. J was trimmed by 3 bases and V by 6 bases; bases with no gene match: 4. This CDR3 is 13 amino acids long. The germline V gene encodes CDR1 MDHEN and CDR2 SYDVKM. The chain uses TRBV28 and TRBJ2-7; 8 bases map to TRBD1. The receptor was isolated from an adult in good health. The specimen was peripheral blood, collected on day 0 of AZD1222 vaccination. The CDR3 DNA is TGTGCCAGCAGGACAGGGGATATCTACGAGCAGTACTTC. This translates into CASRTGDIYEQYF.